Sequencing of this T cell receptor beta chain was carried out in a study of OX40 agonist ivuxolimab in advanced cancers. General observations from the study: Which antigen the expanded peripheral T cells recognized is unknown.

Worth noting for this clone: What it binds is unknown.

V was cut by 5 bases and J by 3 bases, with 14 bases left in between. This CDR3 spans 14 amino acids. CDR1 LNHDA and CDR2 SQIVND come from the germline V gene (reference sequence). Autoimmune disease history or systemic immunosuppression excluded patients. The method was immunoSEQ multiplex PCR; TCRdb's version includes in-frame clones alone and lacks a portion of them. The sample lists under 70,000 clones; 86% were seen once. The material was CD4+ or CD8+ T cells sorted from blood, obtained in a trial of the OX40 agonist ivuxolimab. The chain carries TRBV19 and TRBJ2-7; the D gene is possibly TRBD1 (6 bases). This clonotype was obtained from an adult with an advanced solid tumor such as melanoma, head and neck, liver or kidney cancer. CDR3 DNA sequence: TGTGCCAGTAGTGTACAGGGATACGGCTACGAGCAGTACTTC. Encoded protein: CASSVQGYGYEQYF.